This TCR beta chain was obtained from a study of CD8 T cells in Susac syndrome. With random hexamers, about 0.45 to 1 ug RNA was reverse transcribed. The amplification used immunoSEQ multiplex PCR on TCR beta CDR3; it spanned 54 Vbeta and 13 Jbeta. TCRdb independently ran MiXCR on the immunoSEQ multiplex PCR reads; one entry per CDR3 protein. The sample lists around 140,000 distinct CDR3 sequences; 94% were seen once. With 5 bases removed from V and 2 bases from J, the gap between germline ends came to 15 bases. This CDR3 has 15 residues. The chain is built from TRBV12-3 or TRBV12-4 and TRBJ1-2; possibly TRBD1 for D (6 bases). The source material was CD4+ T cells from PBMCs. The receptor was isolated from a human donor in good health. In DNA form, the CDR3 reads TGTGCCAGCAGTCTCTCAGGGGCCCGAAACTATGGCTACACCTTC. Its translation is CASSLSGARNYGYTF.